This paragraph covers one TCR beta chain sequence. The sample comes from a study of OX40 agonist ivuxolimab in advanced cancers. Only in-frame clones appear in the TCRdb table, and some are missing; sequencing was by immunoSEQ multiplex PCR. The repertoire holds around 15,000 clones, with roughly 90% as singletons. V gave up 1 base and J gave up 1 base, with 9 bases separating them. CDR3 size: 14 residues. Germline lookup yields CDR1 SGHNT and CDR2 YYREEE (reference sequence). This sequence was found in an adult with an advanced solid tumor such as melanoma, head and neck, liver or kidney cancer. The chain uses TRBV5-4 and TRBJ2-7; D ambiguous. Sequencing was performed on CD4+ or CD8+ T cells sorted from blood, taken in a trial of the OX40 agonist ivuxolimab. CDR3 coding DNA: TGTGCCAGCAGCTTGTCTCAGGAGTCCTACGAGCAGTACTTC. Its translation: CASSLSQESYEQYF.